This TCR beta chain was identified in a study of T cell repertoires in cytomegalovirus infection. CDR1 is SGHTA and CDR2 is FQGNSA in the germline V gene. The V gene lost 5 bases and the J gene lost 1 base, with 18 bases spanning the gap. The CDR3 consists of 16 residues. This clonotype has more than one count but fewer than ten. Its antigen remains unknown. TCRdb reprocessed the reads with MiXCR, giving one entry per CDR3 protein. The data contain about 700,000 distinct CDR3 sequences, roughly 33% of them singletons. Specimen: cultured PBMCs, collected from culture after CMV antigen stimulation. The chain combines TRBV7-2 with TRBJ2-7; D unclear. This clonotype originated in a human donor in good health (CMV status not recorded). Some clones in this sample may be carry-over from other donors' samples. The CDR3 DNA is TGTGCCAGCAGCATAGTTGGGCAGGTCCCTTCCTACGAGCAGTACTTC. It yields the protein CASSIVGQVPSYEQYF.